A single sample gave rise to the 20 T cell receptor beta chains below, sequenced in a study of T cells after somatic rescue of genetic block. Only in-frame clones appear in the TCRdb table, and some are missing; sequencing was by immunoSEQ multiplex PCR. Counted here are 12,000 or so clones, around 71% occurring once; the ten biggest clones make up about 12%. Sample: peripheral blood mononuclear cells (PBMCs). Receptors originate from a boy between 10 and 17 years old.

This clone was seen more than once but under ten times. The CDR3 protein is CASSKLAGGQTQYF. The CDR3 DNA reads as TGTGCCAGCAGTAAACTAGCGGGTGGACAGACCCAGTACTTC. V is TRBV2 and J is TRBJ2-5; 9 positions match TRBD2. There are 14 residues in the CDR3. V lost 5 bases, J lost 6 bases, and 7 bases stayed unmatched. CDR1 and CDR2 (germline): SNHLY, FYNNEI.

The chain links TRBV10-3 to TRBJ2-7; D unresolved. V was pared by 10 bases and J by 6 bases, with 13 bases between. Germline values: CDR1 ENHRY, CDR2 SYGVKD. CDR3 size: 11 residues. CDR3 loop: CATGKGVEQYF. The CDR3 DNA is TGTGCCACCGGTAAGGGCGTCGAGCAGTACTTC.

This sequence joins TRBV15 and TRBJ2-1; 8 bases match TRBD2. V lost 0 bases to trimming and J lost 2 bases; unmatched junction nucleotides: 3. This CDR3 spans 16 amino acids. The germline CDR1 and CDR2 sequences are LNHNV and YYDKDF (reference sequence). The CDR3 bases are TGTGCCACCAGCAGAGACTCGGGGGGGGCCTACAATGAGCAGTTCTTC. Its protein is CATSRDSGGAYNEQFF.

V gene TRBV6-1 combines with J gene TRBJ1-4; D is unresolved. V gave up 2 bases and J gave up 8 bases, with 12 bases separating them. The CDR3 length is 14 residues. Germline V CDR1 and CDR2: MNHNS, SASEGT. The CDR3 sequence: CASSEFGVREKLFF. The CDR3 DNA is TGTGCCAGCAGTGAATTCGGGGTAAGGGAAAAACTGTTTTTT.

This clone was observed a handful of times. The chain couples TRBV11-2 to TRBJ2-7; 8 nucleotides agree with TRBD2. V lost 1 base to trimming and J lost 3 bases; unmatched junction nucleotides: 5. The CDR3 runs to 15 residues. Germline CDR1 SGHAT, CDR2 FQNNGV. CDR3: CASSLVVGTSYEQYF. As DNA, the CDR3 is TGTGCCAGCAGCTTAGTAGTGGGGACTAGCTACGAGCAGTACTTC.

The chain recombines TRBV27 with TRBJ1-6, with D uncertain. V dropped 5 bases and J dropped 5 bases, with 16 bases sitting between them. This CDR3 contains 16 residues. CDR1 is MNHEY, CDR2 SMNVEV, per germline (reference sequence). The CDR3 region is CASSLRLLGNNSPLHF. The DNA of the CDR3 is TGTGCCAGCAGTCTCCGGCTTCTGGGGAATAATTCACCCCTCCACTTT.

V usage is TRBV19 and J usage is TRBJ2-7; D is tentatively TRBD1 or TRBD2 (5 bases each). The length of the CDR3 is 15 residues. Trimming pared 8 bases from V and 3 bases from J, leaving 20 bases between. The germline CDR1 and CDR2 sequences are LNHDA and SQIVND (reference sequence). The CDR3 sequence is CASSRVSGTYYEQYF. DNA for the CDR3: TGTGCCAGTTCCCGGGTTTCCGGGACCTACTACGAGCAGTACTTC.

V usage is TRBV6-5 and J usage is TRBJ1-1; perhaps TRBD1 as D (6 bases). Germline CDR1 and CDR2: MNHEY and SVGAGI. The CDR3 has 14 amino acids. V lost 2 bases and J lost 2, with 9 bases in between. CDR3 sequence: CASSYRGTNTEAFF. CDR3 nucleotide sequence: TGTGCCAGCAGTTACAGGGGGACAAACACTGAAGCTTTCTTT.

The V gene is TRBV5-1, the J gene TRBJ1-1; TRBD1 matches at 8 bases. The CDR3 runs 13 residues. V gave up 6 bases and J gave up 1 base; unmatched junction bases: 2. Per the germline V gene, CDR1 is SGHRS and CDR2 is YFSETQ. The CDR3: CASTGQENTEAFF. The DNA of the CDR3 is TGCGCCAGCACGGGACAGGAGAACACTGAAGCTTTCTTT.

The chain is built from TRBV10-3 and TRBJ2-3; 9 bases agree with TRBD2. The CDR3 is 15 amino acids. Germline V gene lookup returns CDR1 ENHRY and CDR2 SYGVKD. J gave up 3 bases and V 3 bases, and 4 bases lay outside the gene matches. This CDR3 is CAISDRREGTDTQYF. CDR3 coding DNA: TGTGCCATCAGTGACAGGCGGGAGGGGACAGATACGCAGTATTTT.

The V call is TRBV4-1, the J call TRBJ2-7, with D perhaps matching TRBD2 (6 bases). Germline V CDR1 and CDR2: MGHRA, YSYEKL. V lost 0 bases, J lost 3 bases, and 15 bases lay in between. The CDR3 consists of 16 residues. For the CDR3, the DNA is TGCGCCAGCAGCCAAGAACCCCCCGGGAGTGTCTACGAGCAGTACTTC. Protein sequence: CASSQEPPGSVYEQYF.

The rearrangement uses TRBV18 and TRBJ2-3; D gene unclear. Per germline, CDR1 KGHSH and CDR2 LQKENI. Trimming cost V 6 bases and J 2 bases, with 12 bases left between them. The CDR3 runs 14 residues. CDR3 nucleotides: TGTGCCAGCTCGACCCAGGCTCTCACAGATACGCAGTATTTT. The encoded protein is CASSTQALTDTQYF.

The rearrangement joins TRBV5-5 to TRBJ2-7; 12 positions match TRBD1. V trimming: 3 bases; J trimming: 6 bases; junction bases outside the gene matches: 10. The CDR3 has 16 residues. CDR1 SGHKS and CDR2 YYEKEE come from the germline V gene (reference sequence). This CDR3 reads CASSSTPPGQGAEQYF. For the CDR3, the DNA is TGTGCCAGCAGCTCGACCCCACCGGGACAGGGGGCCGAGCAGTACTTC.

In its sample, this clone ranks as medium-sized. The chain combines TRBV4-1 with TRBJ2-3; TRBD2 aligns across 12 bases. The CDR3 contains 20 residues. The germline V gene encodes CDR1 MGHRA and CDR2 YSYEKL. With 4 bases clipped from V and 5 bases from J, the junction kept 19 bases outside the gene matches. The CDR3 sequence is CASSRPSPLRLAGEGDTQYF. The DNA of the CDR3 is TGCGCCAGCAGCCGACCCTCACCCCTACGACTAGCGGGAGAGGGAGATACGCAGTATTTT.

V is TRBV6-6 and J is TRBJ2-7, with TRBD2 matching over 11 bases. CDR3 length equals 16 residues. Germline values: CDR1 MNHNY, CDR2 SVGAGI (reference sequence). The trim removed 6 bases at V and 3 bases at J, leaving 10 bases unmatched. CDR3 DNA sequence: TGTGCCAGCAGAAAGAGGGCTAGCGGGGGGAACTACGAGCAGTACTTC. Its translation is CASRKRASGGNYEQYF.

The genes are TRBV18 and TRBJ1-1; 9 nucleotides align to TRBD1. This CDR3 has 16 residues. V was clipped by 2 bases and J by 3 bases; unmatched bases: 7. Per germline, CDR1 KGHSH and CDR2 LQKENI. DNA of the CDR3: TGTGCCAGCTCACCATGGGGCGGACAGGGGTACACTGAAGCTTTCTTT. Protein product: CASSPWGGQGYTEAFF.

As concerns this clone: A much larger clone is a single base away; this may be a read error. The rearrangement joins TRBV7-9 to TRBJ1-5, with D maybe TRBD1 (6 bases). CDR1 and CDR2 (germline): SEHNR, FQNEAQ (reference sequence). The CDR3 is 17 residues long. CDR3 amino acids: CTSSFSPDSYSNQPQHF. The CDR3 DNA reads TGTACCAGCAGCTTCTCCCCGGACAGTTATAGCAATCAGCCCCAGCATTTT. The whole variable domain, remainder taken from reference TRBV7-9 and TRBJ1-5, is DTGVSQNPRHKITKRGQNVTFRCDPISEHNRLYWYRQTLGQGPEFLTYFQNEAQLEKSRLLSDRFSAERPKGSFSTLEIQRTEQGDSAMYLCTSSFSPDSYSNQPQHFGDGTRLSIL.

V usage is TRBV27 and J usage is TRBJ2-7; maybe TRBD2 (7 bases). The CDR3 contains 15 residues. The ends were cut back, 5 bases at V and 2 bases at J, with 16 bases in the middle. Germline CDR1 reads MNHEY; CDR2 reads SMNVEV (reference sequence). The CDR3: CASSKGRGGTYEQYF. The CDR3 DNA reads as TGTGCCAGCAGTAAAGGGAGGGGGGGAACCTACGAGCAGTACTTC.

This rearrangement joins TRBV27 to TRBJ1-5; the D is unclear. The CDR3 sequence is 15 residues long. Trimming cost V 3 bases and J 0 bases, with 9 bases left between them. CDR1 MNHEY and CDR2 SMNVEV come from the germline V gene (reference sequence). DNA for the CDR3: TGTGCCAGCAGTTTTGACCCGTATAGCAATCAGCCCCAGCATTTT. Translated: CASSFDPYSNQPQHF.

The genes are TRBV5-1 and TRBJ2-1; D unclear. Germline V lookup: CDR1 SGHRS, CDR2 YFSETQ. V lost 4 bases and J lost 3, with 17 bases in between. This CDR3 is built from 16 residues. CDR3 DNA sequence: TGCGCCAGCAGCCCCGGACCCCTCAACCTCTACAATGAGCAGTTCTTC. It yields the protein CASSPGPLNLYNEQFF.